This passage covers 24 T cell receptor beta chains from one sample sequenced in a study of blood T cells in healthy people across ages (dated by TCRdb to 2013 to 2016). Receptor amplification or capture employed 5' RACE. The data were produced on an Illumina HiSeq 2500. A second PCR of about 6 to 11 cycles was performed with a sample-barcoded 5' primer and a J-beta primer mix. Through fastp at Q25 and MiXCR, TCRdb rebuilt clones from the public reads, retaining in-frame beta chains. Rows are combined by CDR3 protein, so each entry shows the most common genes and DNA. Here the sample has hundreds of thousands of distinct CDR3 sequences; about 28% occur a single time. 15% to 19% of the sample is in the top ten clones. Specimen: blood. These receptors were collected from a woman of 80 years or more in good health.

This clonotype was observed at least ten times. The gene calls are TRBV20-1 and TRBJ2-5; weak D call: TRBD1 (7 bases). The CDR3 extends over 12 amino acids. CDR1 DFQATT and CDR2 SNEGSKA come from the germline V gene (reference sequence). V lost 7 bases and J lost 5, with 14 bases in between. CDR3 nucleotides: TGCAGTGAATCAGGGGGGAGGGAGACCCAGTACTTC. Translation: CSESGGRETQYF.

The gene calls are TRBV12-3 or TRBV12-4 and TRBJ2-3, with TRBD1 as a possible D gene (6 bases). This CDR3 has 13 amino acids. Trimming stripped 5 bases from V and 4 bases from J, with 10 bases between. CDR3 in amino acids: CASSNTGPDTQYF. The CDR3 DNA reads TGTGCCAGCAGTAATACAGGGCCAGATACGCAGTATTTT.

This clonotype was observed a handful of times. The chain recombines TRBV28 with TRBJ1-1; D call uncertain. This CDR3 has 10 residues. V lost 4 bases and J 7 bases, leaving 4 bases between the germline ends. The germline CDR1 and CDR2 sequences are MDHEN and SYDVKM. The CDR3 DNA sequence: TGTGCCAGCAGTTCCCGTGAAGCTTTCTTT. Its protein product is CASSSREAFF.

This clonotype showed up just once. This may be a read error, as it is one base from a much larger clone. The chain recombines TRBV6-5 with TRBJ2-4; 13 nucleotides line up with TRBD2. The CDR3 covers 16 residues. CDR1 and CDR2 (germline): MNHEY, SVGAGI. CDR3 in amino acids: CAGSLTSGGWENIQYF. The CDR3 bases are TGTGCCGGCAGCCTGACTAGCGGGGGGTGGGAAAACATTCAGTACTTC.

As for this clonotype: Just one base apart from a much larger clone, this may be a read error. The chain carries TRBV29-1 and TRBJ1-4, with D tentatively TRBD1 (5 bases). Germline V gene lookup returns CDR1 SQVTM and CDR2 ANQGSEA. The V gene lost 8 bases and the J gene lost 0 bases, with 13 bases spanning the gap. This CDR3 is built from 14 residues. The CDR3 DNA follows: TGCAGCATTCGCGGGGCTGCAACTAATGAAAAACTGTTTTTT. This encodes CSIRGAATNEKLFF.

This clonotype was seen at least ten times. This sequence joins TRBV20-1 and TRBJ2-3; TRBD2 matches at 7 bases. V dropped 3 bases and J dropped 7; count of bases not matched to a gene: 10. CDR3 length: 14 residues. Germline V gene lookup returns CDR1 DFQATT and CDR2 SNEGSKA (reference sequence). The CDR3 here is CSASITRGSHTQYF. CDR3 nucleotides: TGCAGTGCTAGTATAACGCGGGGGTCGCATACGCAGTATTTT.

V usage is TRBV7-3 and J usage is TRBJ1-2, with D possibly TRBD1 on 5 matching bases. V lost 0 bases and J lost 14, with 16 bases in between. The germline V gene has CDR1 SGHTA and CDR2 FQGTGA. The CDR3 is made up of 13 amino acids. CDR3 DNA sequence: TGTGCCAGCAGCTTAACGAGGGGTGGGCAGGGAACCTTC. This gives the protein CASSLTRGGQGTF.

This clonotype was found many times. The chain joins TRBV12-3 or TRBV12-4 to TRBJ2-7; D tentatively reads TRBD1 or TRBD2 (5 bases each). The CDR3 extends over 17 amino acids. V gave up 6 bases and J gave up 1 base, with 22 bases separating them. CDR3 protein: CASRSGPPGRRSYEQYF. CDR3 DNA: TGTGCCAGCAGATCGGGTCCTCCGGGACGGAGATCCTACGAGCAGTACTTC.

This clonotype was seen repeatedly, ten times or more. The rearrangement uses TRBV14 and TRBJ2-5, with a weak D call TRBD2 (5 bases). This CDR3 is built from 17 residues. Germline V CDR1 and CDR2: SGHDN, FVKESK. The V end was cut by 0 bases, the J end by 2 bases, with 16 bases between. The CDR3 loop reads CASSQDDLRAEQETQYF. In DNA, the CDR3 is TGTGCCAGCAGCCAAGATGACCTGAGGGCAGAGCAAGAGACCCAGTACTTC.

This clonotype has a count of ten or more. The chain has TRBV19 and TRBJ1-5, with a tentative D call TRBD1 (6 bases). CDR1 LNHDA and CDR2 SQIVND come from the germline V gene (reference sequence). The length of the CDR3 is 15 residues. Trimming left V 5 bases short and J 6 bases short, with 17 bases between. The CDR3 is CASSPSGGRFQPQHF. The CDR3 DNA reads TGTGCCAGTAGTCCATCGGGGGGCCGCTTTCAGCCCCAGCATTTT.

This clonotype was observed at least ten times. This chain connects TRBV15 to TRBJ1-5, with TRBD1 as a possible D gene (5 bases). Germline values: CDR1 LNHNV, CDR2 YYDKDF (reference sequence). V lost 0 bases to trimming and J lost 1 base, with 22 bases between them. There are 20 residues in the CDR3. The CDR3 reads CATSRDRDSQRAMSNQPQHF. The CDR3 nucleotides are TGTGCCACCAGCAGAGATAGAGACAGCCAGCGAGCGATGAGCAATCAGCCCCAGCATTTT.

This sequence joins TRBV20-1 and TRBJ1-4; 7 nucleotides match TRBD1. Germline CDR1 is DFQATT and CDR2 is SNEGSKA (reference sequence). V lost 0 bases and J lost 11; bases outside the gene matches: 9. There are 14 residues in the CDR3. DNA for the CDR3: TGCAGTGCTAGAGATCGAGGACAGGCAAAGAAACTGTTTTTT. Amino acid sequence: CSARDRGQAKKLFF.

Many counts were recorded for this clonotype. At one end the junction does not follow the germline gene, possibly because of a read error. The rearrangement links TRBV7-7 to TRBJ2-5; 8 positions match TRBD2. The CDR3 has 15 amino acids. From germline, CDR1 is SSHAT and CDR2 FNYEAQ (reference sequence). CDR3 nucleotides: TGTGCTAGCAGCTCCCGGGAGGGAGGGTTGGAGACCCAGTACTTC. Protein product: CASSSREGGLETQYF. The full variable domain, rest sourced from reference TRBV7-7 and TRBJ2-5, is GAGVSQSPRYKVTKRGQDVTLRCDPISSHATLYWYQQALGQGPEFLTYFNYEAQPDKSGLPSDRFSAERPEGSISTLTIQRTEQRDSAMYRCASSSREGGLETQYFGPGTRLLVL.

This clonotype was picked up a small number of times. This may be a read error: a much more frequent sequence differs by one nucleotide. This chain connects TRBV5-1 to TRBJ2-1, with D perhaps TRBD1 or TRBD2 (5 bases each). Trimming stripped 3 bases from V and 10 bases from J, with 17 bases between. Germline V gene data show CDR1 as SGHRS and CDR2 as YFSETQ. The length of the CDR3 is 14 residues. CDR3 in DNA: TGCGCCAGCAGCTCCGGAGGACAAACTTACGAGCAGTTCTTC. Translation gives CASSSGGQTYEQFF.

This clonotype was counted many times. The chain uses TRBV10-3 and TRBJ2-1; D is unclear. The CDR3 length is 11 residues. Germline values: CDR1 ENHRY, CDR2 SYGVKD. With 8 bases removed from V and 6 bases from J, the gap between germline ends came to 8 bases. CDR3 sequence reads: CAIGLGNEQFF. CDR3 in DNA: TGTGCCATCGGGCTGGGCAATGAGCAGTTCTTC.

This sequence joins TRBV4-1 and TRBJ1-2; D possibly corresponds to TRBD1 (6 bases). V lost 5 bases and J lost 5, with 18 bases in between. This CDR3 has 15 residues. The germline V gene has CDR1 MGHRA and CDR2 YSYEKL. The CDR3 nucleotides read TGCGCCAGCAGCGGCCCATTACAGGGTATATATGGCTACACCTTC. This codes for CASSGPLQGIYGYTF.

This clonotype was observed many times. The J gene is TRBJ1-2, the V gene TRBV7-2; the D gene is possibly TRBD1 (5 bases). The CDR3 length is 13 residues. V was shortened by 8 bases and J by 4 bases, with 14 bases between the two germline ends. The germline V gene has CDR1 SGHTA and CDR2 FQGNSA. The CDR3: CASPGREGYGYTF. The CDR3 DNA sequence: TGTGCCAGCCCGGGCAGGGAGGGCTATGGCTACACCTTC.

The chain joins TRBV5-1 to TRBJ2-1, with TRBD1 as a possible D gene (6 bases). The J call may be faulty, since TRBJ2-7 better matches the DNA end. CDR3 length equals 14 residues. Germline V lookup: CDR1 SGHRS, CDR2 YFSETQ. The CDR3 loop reads CASSHQGLPYEQYF. CDR3 coding DNA: TGCGCCAGCAGTCATCAGGGGTTACCCTACGAGCAGTACTTC.

A few counts support this clonotype. This chain uses TRBV5-6 with TRBJ2-1; D is undetermined. There are 15 residues in the CDR3. V lost 0 bases and J lost 1, with 8 bases in between. Germline assignment: CDR1 SGHDT and CDR2 YYEEEE. Written as DNA, the CDR3 is TGTGCCAGCAGCTTGGACTATAGGTCCTACAATGAGCAGTTCTTC. Protein sequence: CASSLDYRSYNEQFF. Combining the CDR3 with reference TRBV5-6 and TRBJ2-1 gives the whole variable domain DAGVTQSPTHLIKTRGQQVTLRCSPKSGHDTVSWYQQALGQGPQFIFQYYEEEERQRGNFPDRFSGHQFPNYSSELNVNALLLGDSALYLCASSLDYRSYNEQFFGPGTRLTVL.

This clonotype has more than one count but fewer than ten. The V gene is TRBV7-9, the J gene TRBJ1-1, with a tentative D call TRBD1 (5 bases). V lost 3 bases to trimming and J lost 3 bases, with 11 bases between them. From germline, CDR1 is SEHNR and CDR2 FQNEAQ (reference sequence). The CDR3 runs 14 residues. The CDR3 reads CASSFSQGHTEAFF. The CDR3 nucleotides are TGTGCCAGCAGCTTCTCGCAGGGACACACTGAAGCTTTCTTT. The variable domain in full, with the rest retrieved from reference TRBV7-9 and TRBJ1-1, is DTGVSQNPRHKITKRGQNVTFRCDPISEHNRLYWYRQTLGQGPEFLTYFQNEAQLEKSRLLSDRFSAERPKGSFSTLEIQRTEQGDSAMYLCASSFSQGHTEAFFGQGTRLTVV.

This clonotype was seen ten or more times. The chain combines TRBV6-5 with TRBJ2-1; 10 bases are a match to TRBD1. Germline loops: CDR1 MNHEY, CDR2 SVGAGI. The V segment lost 2 bases and the J segment 7 bases; nucleotides outside the gene matches: 2. The CDR3 contains 14 residues. For the CDR3, the DNA is TGTGCCAGCAGTTACGGGGGACAGGGGAATGAGCAGTTCTTC. This encodes CASSYGGQGNEQFF.

The gene calls are TRBV9 and TRBJ1-4; possibly TRBD1 for D (5 bases). Germline CDR1 reads SGDLS; CDR2 reads YYNGEE. V was cut by 0 bases and J by 1 base, with 10 bases left in between. The CDR3 sequence is 16 residues long. The CDR3 sequence is CASSVGGAITNEKLFF. The CDR3 DNA is TGTGCCAGCAGCGTAGGAGGGGCTATAACTAATGAAAAACTGTTTTTT.

The V gene is TRBV5-1, the J gene TRBJ2-7, with D hard to call. Germline V lookup: CDR1 SGHRS, CDR2 YFSETQ. The CDR3 contains 11 residues. Between the trimmed V and J ends, which lost 2 bases and 7 bases, there was a span of 7 bases. The chain's CDR3 is CASSLEQEQYF. The CDR3 bases are TGCGCCAGCAGCTTAGAGCAGGAGCAGTACTTC.

There are many counts of this clonotype. A read error may be the cause here, since a much bigger clone is one base away. The chain recombines TRBV9 with TRBJ2-3, with D unresolved. The germline V gene has CDR1 SGDLS and CDR2 YYNGEE. Trimming removed 0 bases at V and 7 bases at J, with 3 bases between. The CDR3 sequence is 11 residues long. In DNA, the CDR3 is TGTGCCAGCAGCGTAGCATATACGCAGTATTTT. Its translation: CASSVAYTQYF.